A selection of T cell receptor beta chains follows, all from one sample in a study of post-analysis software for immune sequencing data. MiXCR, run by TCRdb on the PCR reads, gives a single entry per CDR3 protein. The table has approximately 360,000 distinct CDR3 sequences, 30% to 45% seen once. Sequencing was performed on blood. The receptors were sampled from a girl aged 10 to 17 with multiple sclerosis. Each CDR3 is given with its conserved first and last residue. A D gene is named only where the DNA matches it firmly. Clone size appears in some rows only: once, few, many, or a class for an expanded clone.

TGTGCCAGCTGGGACAGGGAACATGGCTACACCTTC,CASWDREHGYTF,once,12,TRBV6-5,TRBJ1-2,TRBD1
TGTGCCAGCAGCGAAATGGGGGACAAGGCAGAAAAACTGTTTTTT,CASSEMGDKAEKLFF,-,15,TRBV9,TRBJ1-4,-
TGTGCCAGCTCACCAGTGGGACAGGGGAGCTATGGCTACACCTTC,CASSPVGQGSYGYTF,-,15,TRBV18,TRBJ1-2,TRBD1
TGCGCCAGCAGCCAGCATGGGACGACCCACTATGGCTACACCTTC,CASSQHGTTHYGYTF,few,15,TRBV4-1,TRBJ1-2,-
TGCAGTGCTAGCGAGGCAGCTTTAAATTCACCCCTCCACTTT,CSASEAALNSPLHF,few,14,TRBV20-1,TRBJ1-6,-
TGTGCCAGCAGCACCCTGGCAGCCGGCACAGATACGCAGTATTTT,CASSTLAAGTDTQYF,few,15,TRBV7-2,TRBJ2-3,-
TGTGCCAGCAGGGGGGCCTCCTATGGCTACACCTTC,CASRGASYGYTF,few,12,TRBV12-3/TRBV12-4,TRBJ1-2,-
TGTGCCAGCAGTCCCTATGGGACTAGCGGGGGGAGCCAAGAGACCCAGTACTTC,CASSPYGTSGGSQETQYF,-,18,TRBV6-1,TRBJ2-5,TRBD2
TGCAGCGTTGGACCTACAGGGGAAGGCGAAAAACTGTTTTTT,CSVGPTGEGEKLFF,-,14,TRBV29-1,TRBJ1-4,TRBD1
TGTGCCAGCAGCTTAGCGGCGGGGACATCTGAGCAGTTCTTC,CASSLAAGTSEQFF,-,14,TRBV7-2,TRBJ2-1,-
TGCAGTGCTGAGTCGACAGTGACTAGCGGGGGGGCCGAGACCCAGTACTTC,CSAESTVTSGGAETQYF,few,17,TRBV20-1,TRBJ2-5,TRBD2
TGTGCCAGCAGCCCAGGGACTAGCGGGGGTTTCGGCACAGATACGCAGTATTTT,CASSPGTSGGFGTDTQYF,-,18,TRBV7-6,TRBJ2-3,TRBD2
TGTGCCAGCATCATAGCGGGGGGGAGTTTCGAGACCCAGTACTTC,CASIIAGGSFETQYF,few,15,TRBV6-2/TRBV6-3,TRBJ2-5,TRBD2
TGCGCCAGCAGTAGCTACCGGGGCAAGATCTACGAGCAGTACTTC,CASSSYRGKIYEQYF,-,15,TRBV4-1,TRBJ2-7,-
TGTGCCAGCAGTTTAAGCCGGACAGGGGGCAATTATGGCTACACCTTC,CASSLSRTGGNYGYTF,-,16,TRBV12-3/TRBV12-4,TRBJ1-2,TRBD1
TGTGCCAGCAGTTTAGCTTTAATCCTTGAGACAGGGGGCAATCAGCCCCAGCATTTT,CASSLALILETGGNQPQHF,few,19,TRBV12-3/TRBV12-4,TRBJ1-5,TRBD1
TGTGCCAGCAGTTACTACCAGAACACTGAAGCTTTCTTT,CASSYYQNTEAFF,-,13,TRBV6-6,TRBJ1-1,-
TGCAGCGTTGAAGAGGCCACTAGCGGAGAGCAGTACTTC,CSVEEATSGEQYF,-,13,TRBV29-1,TRBJ2-7,TRBD2
TGTGCCAGCAGCTTCTCCATCGGGGGTGAAAAACTGTTTTTT,CASSFSIGGEKLFF,once,14,TRBV7-6,TRBJ1-4,-
TGTGCCACCAGCAGGGACACTGTTAGCGATGAGCAGTTCTTC,CATSRDTVSDEQFF,few,14,TRBV15,TRBJ2-1,-
TGTGCCAGCAGAAGACTAGCGGGGGTCTCCAACTACAATGAGCAGTTCTTC,CASRRLAGVSNYNEQFF,few,17,TRBV7-6,TRBJ2-1,TRBD2
TGTGCCAGCTCATCCACAGGGGAGGTGAACACTGAAGCTTTCTTT,CASSSTGEVNTEAFF,-,15,TRBV18,TRBJ1-1,TRBD1
TGTGCCAGCAGCCAAGGCCGGCTATCAAACACAGATACGCAGTATTTT,CASSQGRLSNTDTQYF,-,16,TRBV14,TRBJ2-3,-
TGCGCCAGCAGCCAAGTCGGGTTTCAGAGCTCCTACGAGCAGTACTTC,CASSQVGFQSSYEQYF,-,16,TRBV4-1,TRBJ2-7,-
TGTGCCAGCAGTTTCTATCGCAAGGGTAGTAGCACAGATACGCAGTATTTT,CASSFYRKGSSTDTQYF,-,17,TRBV12-3/TRBV12-4,TRBJ2-3,-
TGTGCCAGCAGCCAAGAAGTTAGGTCAGTAGAGTACTTC,CASSQEVRSVEYF,few,13,TRBV3-1,TRBJ2-5,-
TGTGCCTGGACGAGGACAGGGGATGGCTACACCTTC,CAWTRTGDGYTF,-,12,TRBV30,TRBJ1-2,TRBD1
TGTGCCAGCAGCCCGACAGTTGTCGGCTATGGCCACACCTTC,CASSPTVVGYGHTF,-,14,TRBV7-9,TRBJ1-2,-
TGCGCCAGCAGCCAGGGGACTAGCGGCGATGAGCAGTTCTTC,CASSQGTSGDEQFF,few,14,TRBV4-1,TRBJ2-1,TRBD2
TGTGCCAGCAGTTCTAGACCCGATTCGGGTTACAATGAGCAGTTCTTC,CASSSRPDSGYNEQFF,-,16,TRBV7-6,TRBJ2-1,-
TGTGCCAGCAGCTTAGGTGGGCGAGGGGATACGCAGTATTTT,CASSLGGRGDTQYF,few,14,TRBV7-8,TRBJ2-3,-
TGTGCCAGCAGCTTAACGAGAAAAGAGACCCAGTACTTC,CASSLTRKETQYF,-,13,TRBV7-2,TRBJ2-5,-
TGTGCCAGCAGTGTTTTTAACCAAGAGACCCAGTACTTC,CASSVFNQETQYF,-,13,TRBV2,TRBJ2-5,-
TGTGCCAGCAGCTTTCTGGATAGCGGTTACAATGAGCAGTTCTTC,CASSFLDSGYNEQFF,-,15,TRBV11-2,TRBJ2-1,-
TGTGCCAGCAGCCCGGACACAGACCACGAGCAGTACTTC,CASSPDTDHEQYF,few,13,TRBV7-2,TRBJ2-7,-